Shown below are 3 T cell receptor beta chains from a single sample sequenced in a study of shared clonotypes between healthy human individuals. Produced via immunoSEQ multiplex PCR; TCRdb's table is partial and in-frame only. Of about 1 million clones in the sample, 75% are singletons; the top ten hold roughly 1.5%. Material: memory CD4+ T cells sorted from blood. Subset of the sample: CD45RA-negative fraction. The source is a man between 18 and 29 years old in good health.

The CDR3 here is CASSLGGQSYGYTF. CDR3 coding DNA: TGTGCCAGCAGCTTGGGGGGACAGAGCTATGGCTACACCTTC. The chain combines TRBV5-6 with TRBJ1-2; 7 nucleotides align to TRBD1. The CDR3 runs 14 residues. The V gene end was trimmed by 0 bases and the J gene end by 4 bases; junction bases not matched to a gene: 3. In germline, CDR1 is SGHDT, CDR2 YYEEEE.

The CDR3 DNA is TGTGCCTGGACCCCTAGCTCAGATTACGAGCAGTACTTC. Protein sequence: CAWTPSSDYEQYF. The V gene is TRBV30, the J gene TRBJ2-7; tentatively, D is TRBD2 (5 bases). Trimming took off 4 bases at V and 4 bases at J, with 14 bases between the two ends. Germline-derived CDR1 and CDR2 are GTSNPN and SVGIG (reference sequence). The CDR3 contains 13 residues.

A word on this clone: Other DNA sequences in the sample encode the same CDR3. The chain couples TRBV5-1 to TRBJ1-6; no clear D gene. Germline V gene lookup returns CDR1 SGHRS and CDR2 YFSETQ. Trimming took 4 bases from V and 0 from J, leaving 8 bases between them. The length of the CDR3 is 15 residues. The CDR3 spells CASSLLGSYNSPLHF. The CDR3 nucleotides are TGCGCCAGCAGCCTATTGGGCTCCTATAATTCACCCCTCCACTTT.